The rows below give T cell receptor beta chains drawn from one sample of a study of shared clonotypes between healthy human individuals. Here immunoSEQ multiplex PCR was the method, and the copy in TCRdb shows in-frame clones only, minus some. The sample gives some 2.3 million clones, more than 85% of which show up once; about 0.39% is in the top ten. The sample comprised naive CD4+ T cells from PBMCs. The source is a man between 18 and 29 years old in good health. Some clones in this sample may be carry-over from other donors' samples. The CDR3 runs from the conserved cysteine through the conserved F or W. D genes are given only for firm matches. The size field is filled for only some rows; it gives once, few, many or a size class.

clone size: NA; V gene: TRBV12-5; D gene: TRBD2; CDR3 length: 16; J gene: TRBJ2-3; CDR3 protein: CASGLVLAGGKDTQYF; CDR3 DNA: TGTGCTAGTGGTTTGGTGCTAGCGGGAGGGAAAGATACGCAGTATTTT
clone size: once; V gene: TRBV7-9; D gene: NA; CDR3 length: 16; J gene: TRBJ2-5; CDR3 protein: CASSLWGSQKRETQYF; CDR3 DNA: TGTGCCAGCAGCTTATGGGGCAGCCAAAAGAGAGAGACCCAGTACTTC
clone size: NA; V gene: TRBV7-2; D gene: NA; CDR3 length: 15; J gene: TRBJ1-3; CDR3 protein: CASSRSSGSGNTIYF; CDR3 DNA: TGTGCCAGCAGCCGGAGCTCAGGCTCTGGAAACACCATATATTTT
clone size: NA; V gene: TRBV7-2; D gene: NA; CDR3 length: 15; J gene: TRBJ2-1; CDR3 protein: CASNPTSNVVNEQFF; CDR3 DNA: TGTGCCAGCAATCCGACCTCTAATGTTGTTAATGAGCAGTTCTTC
clone size: NA; V gene: TRBV7-9; D gene: NA; CDR3 length: 14; J gene: TRBJ2-3; CDR3 protein: CASSLGTSTDTQYF; CDR3 DNA: TGTGCCAGCAGCTTAGGGACGAGCACAGATACGCAGTATTTT
clone size: NA; V gene: TRBV20-1; D gene: NA; CDR3 length: 11; J gene: TRBJ2-5; CDR3 protein: CSARGKETQYF; CDR3 DNA: TGCAGTGCCCGCGGAAAAGAGACCCAGTACTTC
clone size: few; V gene: TRBV19; D gene: NA; CDR3 length: 15; J gene: TRBJ2-7; CDR3 protein: CASRKRDLIGGEQYF; CDR3 DNA: TGTGCCAGTAGAAAGAGAGACCTCATCGGAGGCGAGCAGTACTTC
clone size: once; V gene: TRBV7-9; D gene: NA; CDR3 length: 15; J gene: TRBJ2-1; CDR3 protein: CASSPGAGTLNEQFF; CDR3 DNA: TGTGCCAGCAGCCCCGGCGCGGGAACGTTAAATGAGCAGTTCTTC
clone size: NA; V gene: TRBV5-1; D gene: NA; CDR3 length: 15; J gene: TRBJ2-3; CDR3 protein: CASSLGPQGADTQYF; CDR3 DNA: TGCGCCAGCAGCTTGGGCCCTCAAGGGGCAGATACGCAGTATTTT
clone size: NA; V gene: TRBV2; D gene: TRBD2; CDR3 length: 14; J gene: TRBJ2-1; CDR3 protein: CASTPGGYNNEQFF; CDR3 DNA: TGTGCCAGCACCCCGGGAGGTTACAACAATGAGCAGTTCTTC
clone size: NA; V gene: TRBV11-2; D gene: NA; CDR3 length: 15; J gene: TRBJ2-7; CDR3 protein: CASRDPGRGSYEQYF; CDR3 DNA: TGTGCCAGCAGAGATCCGGGACGGGGTTCCTACGAGCAGTACTTC
clone size: NA; V gene: TRBV18; D gene: TRBD1; CDR3 length: 13; J gene: TRBJ1-1; CDR3 protein: CASSDRGGTEAFF; CDR3 DNA: TGTGCCAGCTCGGACAGGGGAGGGACTGAAGCTTTCTTT
clone size: NA; V gene: TRBV29-1; D gene: NA; CDR3 length: 13; J gene: TRBJ1-2; CDR3 protein: CSVDDRGRDGYTF; CDR3 DNA: TGCAGCGTGGATGACAGAGGGCGCGATGGCTACACCTTC
clone size: NA; V gene: TRBV2; D gene: NA; CDR3 length: 13; J gene: TRBJ1-2; CDR3 protein: CASSSRDKGGYTF; CDR3 DNA: TGTGCCAGCAGCTCCCGGGACAAGGGTGGCTACACCTTC
clone size: few; V gene: TRBV10-3; D gene: NA; CDR3 length: 13; J gene: TRBJ1-5; CDR3 protein: CAGGLALNQPQHF; CDR3 DNA: TGTGCCGGCGGACTTGCACTCAATCAGCCCCAGCATTTT
clone size: NA; V gene: TRBV9; D gene: NA; CDR3 length: 16; J gene: TRBJ2-3; CDR3 protein: CASSKRGDQNTDTQYF; CDR3 DNA: TGTGCCAGCAGCAAGAGAGGGGATCAAAACACAGATACGCAGTATTTT
clone size: NA; V gene: TRBV29-1; D gene: NA; CDR3 length: 14; J gene: TRBJ1-2; CDR3 protein: CSVELAQGNYGYTF; CDR3 DNA: TGCAGCGTTGAATTAGCGCAGGGCAACTATGGCTACACCTTC
clone size: NA; V gene: TRBV6-5; D gene: NA; CDR3 length: 13; J gene: TRBJ2-7; CDR3 protein: CASSPRLGYEQYF; CDR3 DNA: TGTGCCAGCAGCCCAAGACTGGGTTACGAGCAGTACTTC
clone size: NA; V gene: TRBV10-3; D gene: NA; CDR3 length: 13; J gene: TRBJ2-5; CDR3 protein: CAIRGGNRETQYF; CDR3 DNA: TGTGCCATCAGAGGGGGTAATAGGGAGACCCAGTACTTC
clone size: NA; V gene: TRBV4-2; D gene: TRBD2; CDR3 length: 15; J gene: TRBJ2-5; CDR3 protein: CASRGTRGEVETQYF; CDR3 DNA: TGTGCCAGCCGGGGGACTAGAGGTGAAGTGGAGACCCAGTACTTC
clone size: NA; V gene: TRBV5-1; D gene: NA; CDR3 length: 17; J gene: TRBJ2-4; CDR3 protein: CASSLASGDPAKNIQYF; CDR3 DNA: TGCGCCAGCAGCTTGGCCTCAGGGGACCCGGCCAAAAACATTCAGTACTTC
clone size: few; V gene: TRBV20-1; D gene: NA; CDR3 length: 10; J gene: TRBJ1-1; CDR3 protein: CSATLLLAFF; CDR3 DNA: TGCAGTGCTACCTTATTATTGGCTTTCTTT